Below, 10 T cell receptor beta chains from the same sample are listed, as sequenced in a study of PD-1 blockade in classical Hodgkin lymphoma. Described time point: newly diagnosed, previously untreated cHL patient sample. Negative selection with magnetic separation was used to purify CD4+ T cells from thawed PBMCs. TCRdb's copy holds only in-frame clones and misses some; the assay was immunoSEQ multiplex PCR. The sample contains 20,000 to 30,000 clones, 91% of which appear only once. The sample taken for sequencing was CD4+ T cells from blood. The receptors originated from a human donor with classical Hodgkin lymphoma.

This clone was found once. The chain links TRBV10-3 to TRBJ2-3; 9 nucleotides agree with TRBD2. Germline trimming cut 4 bases from V and 3 bases from J; bases unmatched to any gene: 5. Germline V lookup: CDR1 ENHRY, CDR2 SYGVKD. This CDR3 contains 15 residues. The CDR3 region is CAISVVRGGTDTQYF. DNA of the CDR3: TGTGCCATCAGTGTGGTGCGGGGGGGGACAGATACGCAGTATTTT.

This clone was counted a single time. V usage is TRBV7-2 and J usage is TRBJ1-1; D perhaps matches TRBD1 (6 bases). V gave up 2 bases and J gave up 5 bases, with 15 bases separating them. Germline CDR1 and CDR2: SGHTA and FQGNSA. This CDR3 region has 15 residues. The CDR3 region is CASSLRLGAPTEAFF. The CDR3 bases are TGTGCCAGCAGCTTACGTCTGGGGGCGCCGACTGAAGCTTTCTTT.

The chain uses TRBV7-9 and TRBJ2-6; TRBD1 aligns across 7 bases. Germline-derived CDR1 and CDR2 are SEHNR and FQNEAQ (reference sequence). The CDR3 has 18 amino acids. The J segment lost 4 bases and the V segment lost 4 bases, leaving 13 bases of the junction unmatched. CDR3 region: CASSSRQGKRWGANVLTF. The CDR3 nucleotides read TGTGCCAGCAGCTCTCGACAGGGCAAACGGTGGGGGGCCAACGTCCTGACTTTC.

The V and J genes are TRBV18 and TRBJ2-7; 9 nucleotides match TRBD1. CDR1 is KGHSH, CDR2 LQKENI, per germline. The CDR3 consists of 15 residues. The trim removed 0 bases at V and 3 bases at J, leaving 3 bases unmatched. CDR3 nucleotides: TGTGCCAGCTCACCACCATTGACAGGGGGCTACGAGCAGTACTTC. This codes for CASSPPLTGGYEQYF.

V is TRBV7-2 and J is TRBJ1-3, with 10 nucleotides matching TRBD1. Looked up from germline, CDR1 is SGHTA and CDR2 is FQGNSA. J was trimmed by 4 bases and V by 1 base; bases with no gene match: 7. The CDR3 spans 17 residues. CDR3: CASSLVGGTGVGNTIYF. The DNA for the CDR3 is TGTGCCAGCAGCTTAGTCGGGGGGACAGGGGTAGGAAACACCATATATTTT.

This clone appeared once. The rearrangement joins TRBV29-1 to TRBJ1-5; maybe TRBD1 (6 bases). Trimming left V 4 bases short and J 1 base short, with 8 bases between. The CDR3 length is 13 residues. CDR1 is SQVTM, CDR2 ANQGSEA, per germline. Written as DNA, the CDR3 is TGCAGCGTTGCCAGGGGAAGCAATCAGCCCCAGCATTTT. Its protein is CSVARGSNQPQHF. Supplemented by reference TRBV29-1 and TRBJ1-5, the full variable domain reads SAVISQKPSRDICQRGTSLTIQCQVDSQVTMMFWYRQQPGQSLTLIATANQGSEATYESGFVIDKFPISRPNLTFSTLTVSNMSPEDSSIYLCSVARGSNQPQHFGDGTRLSIL.

The V and J genes are TRBV18 and TRBJ1-2, with D unresolved. Trimming removed 2 bases at V and 3 bases at J, with 13 bases between. CDR1 and CDR2 (germline): KGHSH, LQKENI. The CDR3 consists of 15 residues. CDR3 residues: CASSPEQTPDYGYTF. Here the CDR3 DNA reads TGTGCCAGCTCACCAGAACAGACGCCCGACTATGGCTACACCTTC.

This sequence joins TRBV14 and TRBJ2-6; D remains unclear. Deletions cut 3 bases from V and 2 bases from J, with 8 bases between. CDR1 and CDR2 (germline): SGHDN, FVKESK. This CDR3 spans 15 amino acids. The DNA of the CDR3 is TGTGCCAGCAGCCACCTCACCGCTGGGGCCAACGTCCTGACTTTC. This translates into CASSHLTAGANVLTF.

A single count supports this clone. CDR3 nucleotide sequence: TGTGCCAGCAGTGAGTTCAGAAACCAGAGAGCAACTAATGAAAAACTGTTTTTT. Translating it yields CASSEFRNQRATNEKLFF. The chain has TRBV6-1 and TRBJ1-4; the D is unclear. The CDR3 is made up of 18 amino acids. Deletions cut 3 bases from V and 0 bases from J, with 17 bases between. Germline loops: CDR1 MNHNS, CDR2 SASEGT.

This chain uses TRBV10-3 with TRBJ2-7, with 8 bases matching TRBD2. V lost 8 bases to trimming and J lost 1 base; unmatched junction nucleotides: 7. CDR3 length equals 14 residues. From germline, CDR1 is ENHRY and CDR2 SYGVKD. The CDR3 protein is CAIGPGGGSYEQYF. CDR3 in DNA: TGTGCCATCGGTCCGGGGGGGGGTTCCTACGAGCAGTACTTC.